The 24 T cell receptor beta chains listed next were all sequenced from one sample in a study of cytomegalovirus exposure and HLA in healthy donors. The PCR ran on 60 Vbeta and 13 Jbeta primers. Generated by immunoSEQ multiplex PCR, the TCRdb table keeps only in-frame clones and is missing some. The sample has about 45,000 clones; 70% to 80% are singletons. Sequenced input: PBMCs. The receptors were gathered from a woman aged 25-40 years in good health and CMV-seronegative.

The chain uses TRBV1 and TRBJ1-2; TRBD1 was called by the table and not checked on the DNA. TRBV1 represents a pseudogene. The CDR3 length is 16 residues. CDR3 residues: CTSSQAKGRRGYGYTF. The CDR3 region has the DNA TGCACCAGCAGCCAAGCGAAGGGGCGCAGGGGTTATGGCTACACCTTC.

The V call is TRBV25-1, the J call TRBJ2-7; 7 positions agree with TRBD2. V trimming: 6 bases; J trimming: 1 base; junction bases outside the gene matches: 9. Per germline, CDR1 MGHDK and CDR2 SYGVNS. This CDR3 region has 15 residues. The CDR3 protein is CASSPIWTRSYEQYF. The CDR3 nucleotides read TGTGCCAGCAGCCCCATTTGGACTAGGTCCTACGAGCAGTACTTC.

The chain combines TRBV28 with TRBJ1-1; 8 bases are a match to TRBD1. Germline V lookup: CDR1 MDHEN, CDR2 SYDVKM. The CDR3 has 19 amino acids. After removal of 4 bases from V and 5 bases from J, the junction contained 21 bases not matched to a gene. CDR3 residues: CASSSSGGPGGVESTEAFF. DNA for the CDR3: TGTGCCAGCAGTTCCTCAGGGGGCCCAGGGGGCGTTGAAAGTACTGAAGCTTTCTTT.

The V gene is TRBV19, the J gene TRBJ2-6, with D possibly TRBD1 on 5 matching bases. The ends were cut back, 10 bases at V and 3 bases at J, with 13 bases in the middle. CDR3 length: 14 amino acids. Germline loops: CDR1 LNHDA, CDR2 SQIVND (reference sequence). The CDR3 reads CATGPRGGANVLTF. The CDR3 DNA follows: TGTGCCACCGGGCCTAGGGGTGGGGCCAACGTCCTGACTTTC.

The chain links TRBV10-3 to TRBJ2-7; 10 bases agree with TRBD2. CDR3 length: 13 residues. Germline loops: CDR1 ENHRY, CDR2 SYGVKD. Germline trimming cut 10 bases from V and 4 bases from J; bases unmatched to any gene: 7. CDR3 residues: CATLGLANYEQYF. The CDR3 DNA follows: TGTGCCACCCTGGGACTAGCGAATTACGAGCAGTACTTC.

This clone was detected a few times. The chain is built from TRBV5-8 and TRBJ1-4; no clear D gene. Trimming stripped 0 bases from V and 15 bases from J, with 9 bases between. This CDR3 has 11 residues. The germline gives CDR1 SGHTS, CDR2 YDEGEE. CDR3 sequence (DNA): TGTGCCAGCAGCTTGGACCGCCGGGTGTTTTTT. Translated, it gives CASSLDRRVFF.

This chain connects TRBV15 to TRBJ1-4, with D possibly being TRBD1 (6 bases). V was clipped by 3 bases and J by 7 bases, with 15 bases between them. CDR1 LNHNV and CDR2 YYDKDF come from the germline V gene (reference sequence). There are 15 residues in the CDR3. The CDR3 nucleotides are TGTGCCACCAGCAGCAGGACAGTTGATCGTGAAAAACTGTTTTTT. This encodes CATSSRTVDREKLFF. Together with reference TRBV15 and TRBJ1-4, the CDR3 gives the full variable domain: DAMVIQNPRYQVTQFGKPVTLSCSQTLNHNVMYWYQQKSSQAPKLLFHYYDKDFNNEADTPDNFQSRRPNTSFCFLDIRSPGLGDTAMYLCATSSRTVDREKLFFGSGTQLSVL.

The chain is built from TRBV10-2 and TRBJ1-1; 8 positions match TRBD1. This CDR3 is 14 amino acids long. V dropped 4 bases and J dropped 3; count of bases not matched to a gene: 4. The germline V gene encodes CDR1 WSHSY and CDR2 SAAADI. CDR3 loop: CASSGGQAYTEAFF. The CDR3 DNA follows: TGCGCCAGCAGTGGGGGACAGGCTTACACTGAAGCTTTCTTT.

The CDR3 loop reads CASRLVEDSSYEQYF. CDR3 bases: TGTGCCAGCAGACTTGTTGAGGACAGCTCCTACGAGCAGTACTTC. This rearrangement joins TRBV28 to TRBJ2-7; perhaps TRBD1 as D (6 bases). This CDR3 spans 15 amino acids. Trimming stripped 6 bases from V and 0 bases from J, with 15 bases between. The V gene's germline CDR1 is MDHEN and CDR2 SYDVKM.

This clone was seen a few times. This chain joins TRBV10-3 and TRBJ1-4; D unresolved. The CDR3 sequence is 15 residues long. The germline V and J ends were trimmed by 0 bases and 8 bases, with 13 bases remaining between them. CDR1 is ENHRY, CDR2 SYGVKD, per germline. The CDR3 sequence: CAISESRGTVEKLFF. The DNA for the CDR3 is TGTGCCATCAGTGAGTCGCGGGGTACGGTCGAAAAACTGTTTTTT.

The sample holds a few counts of this clone. The chain joins TRBV2 to TRBJ2-7, with D maybe TRBD1 (6 bases). The CDR3 totals 11 residues. Trimming shortened V by 8 bases and J by 4 bases, and 9 bases separated the two germline ends. Germline values: CDR1 SNHLY, CDR2 FYNNEI. The DNA for the CDR3 is TGTGCCAGCGCCAGGGGTTACGAGCAGTACTTC. As protein: CASARGYEQYF. The full variable domain, its missing parts supplied by reference TRBV2 and TRBJ2-7, is EPEVTQTPSHQVTQMGQEVILRCVPISNHLYFYWYRQILGQKVEFLVSFYNNEISEKSEIFDDQFSVERPDGSNFTLKIRSTKLEDSAMYFCASARGYEQYFGPGTRLTVT.

J is TRBJ2-1 and V is TRBV29-1; TRBD2 aligns across 14 bases. With 7 bases clipped from V and 6 bases from J, the junction kept 2 bases outside the gene matches. CDR3 length: 13 amino acids. Germline CDR1 is SQVTM and CDR2 is ANQGSEA. The CDR3 DNA is TGCAGCGGGGGACTAGCGGGAGCCAATGAGCAGTTCTTC. Translating it yields CSGGLAGANEQFF.

V and J are TRBV5-1 and TRBJ1-5, with D hard to call. Trimming left V 0 bases short and J 9 bases short, with 16 bases between. From germline, CDR1 is SGHRS and CDR2 YFSETQ. The CDR3 consists of 15 residues. CDR3 nucleotides: TGCGCCAGCAGCTTGGGACCCCTAGACGATGGGCCCCAGCATTTT. Translation gives CASSLGPLDDGPQHF. Full variable domain (rest looked up from reference TRBV5-1 and TRBJ1-5): KAGVTQTPRYLIKTRGQQVTLSCSPISGHRSVSWYQQTPGQGLQFLFEYFSETQRNKGNFPGRFSGRQFSNSRSEMNVSTLELGDSALYLCASSLGPLDDGPQHFGDGTRLSIL.

This clone is judged medium-sized. V and J are TRBV30 and TRBJ1-4; no firm D call. Trimming took off 0 bases at V and 7 bases at J, with 6 bases between the two ends. Germline lookup yields CDR1 GTSNPN and CDR2 SVGIG (reference sequence). This CDR3 is 12 amino acids long. The CDR3 protein is CAWSVLREKLFF. The CDR3 nucleotides read TGTGCCTGGAGTGTACTTCGTGAAAAACTGTTTTTT.

This clone appeared a few times. Distinct nucleotide sequences in the sample also encode this CDR3. The genes are TRBV7-2 and TRBJ2-2; a weak D match, TRBD2 (6 bases). The length of the CDR3 is 14 residues. Trimming took 0 bases from V and 4 from J, leaving 6 bases between them. Looked up from germline, CDR1 is SGHTA and CDR2 is FQGNSA. The DNA for the CDR3 is TGTGCCAGCAGCTTAGCGGGGGGCACCGGGGAGCTGTTTTTT. Residues: CASSLAGGTGELFF.

For the CDR3, the DNA is TGTGCCAGTAGAGCAGGGCAGGCCTACGAGCAGTACTTC. Translation: CASRAGQAYEQYF. V is TRBV19 and J is TRBJ2-7; D may be TRBD1 (5 bases). This CDR3 has 13 residues. V shed 6 bases and J shed 2 bases, with 11 bases lying between them. CDR1 and CDR2 from the germline V gene are LNHDA and SQIVND (reference sequence). The entire variable domain, with the rest obtained from reference TRBV19 and TRBJ2-7, is as follows: DGGITQSPKYLFRKEGQNVTLSCEQNLNHDAMYWYRQDPGQGLRLIYYSQIVNDFQKGDIAEGYSVSREKKESFPLTVTSAQKNPTAFYLCASRAGQAYEQYFGPGTRLTVT.

The chain employs TRBV6-5 and TRBJ2-2, with 8 bases identical to TRBD2. The CDR3 length is 13 residues. After removal of 7 bases from V and 4 bases from J, the junction contained 2 bases not matched to a gene. Germline CDR1 MNHEY, CDR2 SVGAGI. In DNA, the CDR3 is TGTGCCAGCAACCGGGGGGGCACCGGGGAGCTGTTTTTT. Encoded protein: CASNRGGTGELFF.

This chain links TRBV27 with TRBJ2-1; TRBD1 matches 8 bases. Germline V gives CDR1 MNHEY, CDR2 SMNVEV (reference sequence). There are 13 residues in the CDR3. V lost 5 bases and J lost 9; bases outside the gene matches: 6. CDR3 loop: CASSGMGQAEQFF. CDR3 nucleotide sequence: TGTGCCAGCAGTGGGATGGGACAGGCTGAGCAGTTCTTC.

The chain employs TRBV9 and TRBJ1-1, with D perhaps TRBD1 (6 bases). The V and J ends lost 1 base and 3 bases respectively, with 13 bases between them. The germline V gene encodes CDR1 SGDLS and CDR2 YYNGEE. The CDR3 totals 15 residues. CDR3: CASSVTQGLYTEAFF. The CDR3 coding sequence is TGTGCCAGCAGCGTAACTCAGGGGTTGTACACTGAAGCTTTCTTT.

This sequence joins TRBV6-5 and TRBJ2-3; D perhaps matches TRBD2 (6 bases). CDR3 length: 13 amino acids. Trimming stripped 5 bases from V and 2 bases from J, with 8 bases between. Germline CDR1 MNHEY, CDR2 SVGAGI. The chain's CDR3 is CASSRGSTDTQYF. CDR3 in DNA: TGTGCCAGCAGTCGGGGGTCCACAGATACGCAGTATTTT.

The V gene is TRBV6-1, the J gene TRBJ2-5; TRBD2 matches 8 bases. The CDR3 spans 16 residues. Germline V gene data show CDR1 as MNHNS and CDR2 as SASEGT. Germline trimming cut 2 bases from V and 3 bases from J; bases unmatched to any gene: 8. The CDR3 bases are TGTGCCAGCAGTGAACCGGGACTAGAAAGTAAAGAGACCCAGTACTTC. This sequence encodes CASSEPGLESKETQYF.

V gene TRBV5-1 combines with J gene TRBJ2-7, with 7 bases lining up with TRBD2. V lost 0 bases and J lost 3; bases outside the gene matches: 3. Germline V gene lookup returns CDR1 SGHRS and CDR2 YFSETQ. This CDR3 contains 14 residues. CDR3 nucleotides: TGCGCCAGCAGCTTGGGACTAGCTTTCTACGAGCAGTACTTC. Protein sequence: CASSLGLAFYEQYF.

This clone has ten or more counts. This chain uses TRBV7-2 with TRBJ2-7; 10 positions agree with TRBD1. Germline values: CDR1 SGHTA, CDR2 FQGNSA. J lost 4 bases, V lost 5 bases, and 5 bases had no gene match. The CDR3 totals 14 residues. The chain's CDR3 is CASSATGQGYEQYF. The CDR3 DNA reads as TGTGCCAGCAGCGCGACGGGACAGGGGTACGAGCAGTACTTC.

The chain links TRBV29-1 to TRBJ2-5; a possible D gene is TRBD2 (6 bases). This CDR3 is 14 amino acids long. Looked up from germline, CDR1 is SQVTM and CDR2 is ANQGSEA. Trimming shortened V by 5 bases and J by 1 base, and 14 bases separated the two germline ends. The CDR3: CSVTPPGGQETQYF. CDR3 coding DNA: TGCAGCGTTACCCCCCCCGGGGGCCAAGAGACCCAGTACTTC.